Listed here are 32 T cell receptor beta chains from one sample, sequenced in a study of blood T cell repertoires in COVID-19. The repertoire was sequenced with immunoSEQ multiplex PCR; TCRdb's copy has only in-frame clones and lacks some. The table lists under 100,000 clones, approximately 85% of them singletons, with roughly 3% in the top ten. Sequences were obtained from peripheral blood. The source is a woman of 80 years or more with COVID-19, enrolled during active disease.

J is TRBJ2-1 and V is TRBV19; possibly TRBD1 for D (7 bases). The ends were cut back, 4 bases at V and 5 bases at J, with 24 bases in the middle. This CDR3 contains 18 residues. Germline lookup yields CDR1 LNHDA and CDR2 SQIVND (reference sequence). The CDR3 nucleotides read TGTGCCAGTAGTACCCGACGACAGGGCATACTAGCCAACAATGAGCAGTTCTTC. As protein: CASSTRRQGILANNEQFF.

The rearrangement uses TRBV24-1 and TRBJ1-2, with D maybe TRBD1 (5 bases). The germline V gene has CDR1 KGHDR and CDR2 SFDVKD. With 3 bases removed from V and 2 bases from J, the gap between germline ends came to 6 bases. The CDR3 covers 13 residues. CDR3 loop: CATSDAGNYGYTF. In nucleotides, the CDR3 is TGTGCCACCAGTGATGCAGGGAACTATGGCTACACCTTC.

This sequence joins TRBV15 and TRBJ1-2; 11 bases map to TRBD1. The CDR3 runs 18 residues. J gave up 0 bases and V 6 bases, and 12 bases lay outside the gene matches. CDR1 is LNHNV and CDR2 is YYDKDF in the germline V gene (reference sequence). CDR3 nucleotides: TGTGCCACCAGACCCACTACCGGGACAGGGGGGTCTAACTATGGCTACACCTTC. It encodes CATRPTTGTGGSNYGYTF.

The chain is built from TRBV4-2 and TRBJ2-7; weak D call: TRBD2 (5 bases). CDR1 and CDR2 from the germline V gene are LGHNA and YNFKEQ. The CDR3 loop spans 15 amino acids. The germline V and J ends were trimmed by 5 bases and 1 base, with 15 bases remaining between them. The CDR3 region has the DNA TGTGCCAGCAGCGAACCGGGAATACATTCCTACGAGCAGTACTTC. Translation: CASSEPGIHSYEQYF.

This chain connects TRBV19 to TRBJ1-2; 9 nucleotides align to TRBD1. Germline V gives CDR1 LNHDA, CDR2 SQIVND (reference sequence). V was pared by 7 bases and J by 4 bases, with 10 bases of the junction left unmatched. The CDR3 covers 15 residues. The CDR3: CASTVGGQGPYGYTF. The CDR3 nucleotides are TGTGCCAGTACCGTCGGGGGACAGGGCCCCTATGGCTACACCTTC.

The chain combines TRBV10-3 with TRBJ1-2, with 8 bases matching TRBD1. The V segment lost 4 bases and the J segment 3 bases; nucleotides outside the gene matches: 10. From germline, CDR1 is ENHRY and CDR2 SYGVKD. There are 16 residues in the CDR3. The CDR3 DNA sequence: TGTGCCATCAGTGGGGGGACAGGAGCCCATTACTATGGCTACACCTTC. Encoded protein: CAISGGTGAHYYGYTF.

The genes are TRBV3-1 (or the pseudogene TRBV3-2) and TRBJ1-4; D might be TRBD1 (5 bases). Trimming pared 4 bases from V and 7 bases from J, leaving 10 bases between. There are 13 residues in the CDR3. Germline CDR1 LGHDT, CDR2 YNNKEL (reference sequence). DNA of the CDR3: TGTGCCAGCAGCCCGGGACTGGGTGAAAAACTGTTTTTT. Its protein is CASSPGLGEKLFF.

The V gene is TRBV2, the J gene TRBJ2-1; 8 positions match TRBD1. The CDR3 is made up of 14 amino acids. V was pared by 7 bases and J by 7 bases, with 9 bases of the junction left unmatched. Germline V gene lookup returns CDR1 SNHLY and CDR2 FYNNEI. The DNA of the CDR3 is TGTGCCAGCACCACAGGGGGTGGTTGGAATGAGCAGTTCTTC. This encodes CASTTGGGWNEQFF.

The chain employs TRBV3-1 (or the pseudogene TRBV3-2) and TRBJ2-5; D perhaps matches TRBD2 (6 bases). The CDR3 has 14 amino acids. The germline V and J ends were trimmed by 1 base and 4 bases, with 10 bases remaining between them. The germline gives CDR1 LGHDT, CDR2 YNNKEL (reference sequence). Here the CDR3 reads CASSQVPGVETQYF. For the CDR3, the DNA is TGTGCCAGCAGCCAAGTTCCGGGGGTAGAGACCCAGTACTTC.

This chain connects TRBV6-2 or TRBV6-3 to TRBJ2-1; 9 bases fit TRBD1. Germline V gene sequence: CDR1 MNHEY, CDR2 SVGEGT. CDR3 size: 15 residues. V gave up 6 bases and J gave up 1 base; unmatched junction bases: 4. The CDR3 DNA is TGTGCCAGCAGCCAGACAGGGGGTTCCTACAATGAGCAGTTCTTC. Amino acid sequence: CASSQTGGSYNEQFF.

The table lists this clone with a few counts. This chain connects TRBV5-6 to TRBJ1-2; D not certain. CDR1 and CDR2 (germline): SGHDT, YYEEEE. The CDR3 sequence is 14 residues long. V lost 0 bases, J lost 2 bases, and 8 bases lay in between. In DNA, the CDR3 is TGTGCCAGCAGCTTGGGTGGCGGGAACTATGGCTACACCTTC. This translates into CASSLGGGNYGYTF.

The chain recombines TRBV19 with TRBJ2-3; TRBD2 agrees at 10 bases. J lost 2 bases, V lost 3 bases, and 14 bases had no gene match. Germline V gene lookup returns CDR1 LNHDA and CDR2 SQIVND (reference sequence). The CDR3 consists of 19 residues. DNA of the CDR3: TGTGCCAGTAGTATCCGGGGGACTTCAGCGGGAGGGCCCACAGATACGCAGTATTTT. This gives the protein CASSIRGTSAGGPTDTQYF.

The CDR3 loop is CAISLLAGGHNTGELFF. The CDR3 region has the DNA TGTGCCATCAGTTTACTAGCGGGGGGCCATAACACCGGGGAGCTGTTTTTT. The rearrangement joins TRBV10-3 to TRBJ2-2, with TRBD2 matching over 12 bases. The ends lost 5 bases at V and 2 bases at J; junction bases unmatched: 6. The CDR3 covers 17 residues. Germline-derived CDR1 and CDR2 are ENHRY and SYGVKD.

V usage is TRBV4-2 and J usage is TRBJ2-7; the D gene is possibly TRBD2 (5 bases). The CDR3 has 16 residues. Trimming cost V 0 bases and J 4 bases, with 16 bases left between them. Germline V gene lookup returns CDR1 LGHNA and CDR2 YNFKEQ. The CDR3 DNA reads as TGTGCCAGCAGCCAAGATATTGGTTTTTCGGGATACGAGCAGTACTTC. Its protein is CASSQDIGFSGYEQYF.

The gene calls are TRBV15 and TRBJ1-2; perhaps TRBD1 as D (5 bases). The germline V and J ends were trimmed by 0 bases and 4 bases, with 12 bases remaining between them. This CDR3 spans 15 amino acids. The V gene's germline CDR1 is LNHNV and CDR2 YYDKDF (reference sequence). The CDR3 loop reads CATSRDRVQGYGYTF. In DNA form, the CDR3 reads TGTGCCACCAGCAGAGATCGCGTGCAGGGCTATGGCTACACCTTC.

The chain recombines TRBV15 with TRBJ1-2, with 8 bases matching TRBD1. This CDR3 spans 14 amino acids. V dropped 4 bases and J dropped 3; count of bases not matched to a gene: 4. Germline values: CDR1 LNHNV, CDR2 YYDKDF (reference sequence). DNA for the CDR3: TGTGCCACCAGCAAAGGACAGGGCGACTATGGCTACACCTTC. Translation gives CATSKGQGDYGYTF.

This sequence joins TRBV27 and TRBJ2-5; 7 nucleotides agree with TRBD2. Germline-derived CDR1 and CDR2 are MNHEY and SMNVEV (reference sequence). The CDR3 sequence is 14 residues long. The V and J ends lost 6 bases and 4 bases, in that order; junction bases with no gene match: 8. The DNA of the CDR3 is TGTGCCAGCAGACGCGGGGGTGGGAGAGAGACCCAGTACTTC. As protein: CASRRGGGRETQYF.

The chain links TRBV5-1 to TRBJ1-1, with 9 bases that match TRBD1. Germline V gene data show CDR1 as SGHRS and CDR2 as YFSETQ. The trim removed 4 bases at V and 10 bases at J, leaving 5 bases unmatched. The CDR3 is 12 residues long. Here the CDR3 reads CASSGGQGIAFF. CDR3 DNA sequence: TGCGCCAGCAGCGGAGGACAGGGGATAGCTTTCTTT.

The chain employs TRBV19 and TRBJ1-4; TRBD1 might be the D (6 bases). CDR1 LNHDA and CDR2 SQIVND come from the germline V gene (reference sequence). Trimming left V 4 bases short and J 5 bases short, with 17 bases between. This CDR3 contains 16 residues. Here the CDR3 reads CASSTTLDRHNEKLFF. CDR3 sequence (DNA): TGTGCCAGTAGTACCACACTGGACAGACACAATGAAAAACTGTTTTTT.

The chain uses TRBV2 and TRBJ2-5; perhaps TRBD1 as D (6 bases). V was clipped by 6 bases and J by 5 bases, with 13 bases between them. Per the germline V gene, CDR1 is SNHLY and CDR2 is FYNNEI. This CDR3 comprises 13 residues. CDR3 coding DNA: TGTGCCAGCAGACGGGACACCTCGGAGACCCAGTACTTC. Translated, it gives CASRRDTSETQYF.

The chain is built from TRBV10-3 and TRBJ1-4; D might be TRBD1 (5 bases). Deletions cut 8 bases from V and 8 bases from J, with 18 bases between. The CDR3 runs to 14 residues. CDR1 is ENHRY, CDR2 SYGVKD, per germline. The CDR3 nucleotides are TGTGCCATCGGTCCGGGGGGAACGAAGGAAAAACTGTTTTTT. It translates to CAIGPGGTKEKLFF.

V and J are TRBV3-1 (or the pseudogene TRBV3-2) and TRBJ1-2, with 8 positions matching TRBD1. Germline values: CDR1 LGHDT, CDR2 YNNKEL (reference sequence). The CDR3 has 13 amino acids. V lost 4 bases, J lost 8 bases, and 6 bases stayed unmatched. The CDR3 loop reads CASSPGAGGGYTF. The CDR3 region has the DNA TGTGCCAGCAGCCCGGGGGCAGGGGGCGGCTACACCTTC.

This clone was seen a handful of times. The genes are TRBV2 and TRBJ2-3; no clear D. The CDR3 has 12 residues. Germline V gives CDR1 SNHLY, CDR2 FYNNEI. V was pared by 6 bases and J by 4 bases, with 8 bases between. The CDR3 spells CASSAAPDTQYF. CDR3 in DNA: TGTGCCAGCAGCGCGGCCCCAGATACGCAGTATTTT.

Only a few counts were recorded for this clone. J is TRBJ2-1 and V is TRBV27, with no clear D. Germline V CDR1 and CDR2: MNHEY, SMNVEV (reference sequence). The CDR3 totals 13 residues. Trimming took off 6 bases at V and 0 bases at J, with 6 bases between the two ends. Here the CDR3 reads CASRRSSYNEQFF. The CDR3 DNA sequence: TGTGCCAGCAGGCGTAGCTCCTACAATGAGCAGTTCTTC.

The chain uses TRBV28 and TRBJ1-2; perhaps TRBD1 as D (6 bases). V was pared by 4 bases and J by 4 bases, with 13 bases between. This CDR3 contains 14 residues. Germline V gene data show CDR1 as MDHEN and CDR2 as SYDVKM. The CDR3 protein is CASSSTGSVYGYTF. For the CDR3, the DNA is TGTGCCAGCAGTTCAACAGGGTCGGTCTATGGCTACACCTTC.

The gene calls are TRBV5-1 and TRBJ1-2; TRBD1 might be the D (6 bases). V dropped 4 bases and J dropped 3 bases, with 16 bases sitting between them. This CDR3 has 15 residues. Germline CDR1 and CDR2: SGHRS and YFSETQ. CDR3 coding DNA: TGCGCCAGCAGCCTTCGGCAGGGGAAGGACTATGGCTACACCTTC. Translated, it gives CASSLRQGKDYGYTF.

The genes are TRBV28 and TRBJ2-3, with 8 bases aligning to TRBD1. V dropped 4 bases and J dropped 1; count of bases not matched to a gene: 7. Germline V gene lookup returns CDR1 MDHEN and CDR2 SYDVKM. The CDR3 runs to 16 residues. This CDR3 reads CASSSPQGAGTDTQYF. The CDR3 DNA sequence: TGTGCCAGCAGTTCCCCCCAGGGGGCCGGCACAGATACGCAGTATTTT.

There are a few counts of this clone. The V call is TRBV27, the J call TRBJ1-1; a possible D gene is TRBD1 (6 bases). The CDR3 sequence is 13 residues long. Looked up from germline, CDR1 is MNHEY and CDR2 is SMNVEV (reference sequence). Between the trimmed V and J ends, which lost 6 bases and 1 base, there was a span of 9 bases. Here the CDR3 DNA reads TGTGCCAGCAGATTACAGGGGAACACTGAAGCTTTCTTT. Protein sequence: CASRLQGNTEAFF.

This clone was recorded once. The chain joins TRBV27 to TRBJ1-4; the D gene is possibly TRBD1 (5 bases). CDR1 MNHEY and CDR2 SMNVEV come from the germline V gene (reference sequence). V dropped 7 bases and J dropped 8 bases, with 20 bases sitting between them. The length of the CDR3 is 15 residues. CDR3 region: CASKLLRQPAEKLFF. CDR3 DNA sequence: TGTGCCAGCAAACTACTTAGACAGCCGGCCGAAAAACTGTTTTTT.

This chain joins TRBV6-6 and TRBJ1-3, with D unresolved. CDR3 length equals 14 residues. The V gene's germline CDR1 is MNHNY and CDR2 SVGAGI (reference sequence). V shed 5 bases and J shed 0 bases, with 8 bases lying between them. CDR3 DNA sequence: TGTGCCAGCAGTCCTTCGGGCTCTGGAAACACCATATATTTT. This encodes CASSPSGSGNTIYF.

The V gene is TRBV3-1 (or the pseudogene TRBV3-2), the J gene TRBJ2-7; tentatively, D is TRBD1 (6 bases). This CDR3 region has 14 residues. The V gene's germline CDR1 is LGHDT and CDR2 YNNKEL (reference sequence). The V and J ends lost 3 bases and 1 base respectively, with 10 bases between them. This chain's CDR3 is CASSHLQGSYEQYF. CDR3 nucleotide sequence: TGTGCCAGCAGCCACCTCCAGGGGTCCTACGAGCAGTACTTC.

V and J are TRBV18 and TRBJ2-3; D is possibly TRBD2 (6 bases). Germline V gene lookup returns CDR1 KGHSH and CDR2 LQKENI. The CDR3 is 15 residues long. With 6 bases removed from V and 2 bases from J, the gap between germline ends came to 15 bases. CDR3 protein: CASSALSGPTDTQYF. CDR3 bases: TGTGCCAGCTCTGCCCTTAGCGGCCCCACAGATACGCAGTATTTT.